The clone carrying this T cell receptor (beta chain) was seen only once. The data stem from a study of blood T cell repertoires in COVID-19. Study background: Sites in the United States, Italy and Spain provided acute and convalescent COVID-19 samples.

Data came from immunoSEQ multiplex PCR; TCRdb stores just in-frame clones and leaves some out. The sample consists of 150,000 to 200,000 clones, roughly four fifths of them appearing once. Losses at the gene ends were 3 bases for V and 4 bases for J; bases not matched to a gene: 10. The CDR3 sequence is 16 residues long. From germline, CDR1 is LGHNA and CDR2 YSLEER. This clonotype was obtained from a man in his forties or fifties who had recovered from COVID-19. The chain joins TRBV4-3 to TRBJ2-3, with 7 bases aligning to TRBD2. Sequencing was carried out using peripheral blood. This CDR3 reads CASSHAPGGSADTQYF. CDR3 bases: TGCGCCAGCAGCCATGCCCCTGGCGGGAGTGCAGATACGCAGTATTTT.